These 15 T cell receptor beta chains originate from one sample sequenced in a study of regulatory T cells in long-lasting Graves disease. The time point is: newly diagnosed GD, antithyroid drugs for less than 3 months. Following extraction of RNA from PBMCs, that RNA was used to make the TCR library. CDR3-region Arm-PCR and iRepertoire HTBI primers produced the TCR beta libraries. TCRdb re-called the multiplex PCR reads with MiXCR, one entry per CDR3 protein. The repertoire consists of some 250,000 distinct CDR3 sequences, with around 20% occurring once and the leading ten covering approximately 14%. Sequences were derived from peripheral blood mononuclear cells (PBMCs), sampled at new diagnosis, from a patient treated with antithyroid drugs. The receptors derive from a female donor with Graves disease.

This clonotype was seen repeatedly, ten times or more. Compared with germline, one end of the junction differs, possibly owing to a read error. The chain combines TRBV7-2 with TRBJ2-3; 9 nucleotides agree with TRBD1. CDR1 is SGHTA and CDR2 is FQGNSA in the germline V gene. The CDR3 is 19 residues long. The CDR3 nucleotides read TGCGCCAGCAGCCAAGATTATTTTGGGACAGGGATAAGCACAGATACGCAGTATTTT. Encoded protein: CASSQDYFGTGISTDTQYF.

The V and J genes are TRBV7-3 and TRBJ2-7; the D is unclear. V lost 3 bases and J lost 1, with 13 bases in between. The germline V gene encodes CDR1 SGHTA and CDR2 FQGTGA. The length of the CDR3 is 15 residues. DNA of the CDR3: TGTGCCAGCAGCTTGGGTTCGGACCAATCCTACGAGCAGTACTTC. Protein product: CASSLGSDQSYEQYF.

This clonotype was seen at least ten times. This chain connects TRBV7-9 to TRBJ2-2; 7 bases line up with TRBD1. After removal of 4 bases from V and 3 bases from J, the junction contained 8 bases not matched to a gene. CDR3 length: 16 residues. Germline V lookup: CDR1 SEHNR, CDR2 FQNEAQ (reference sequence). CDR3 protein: CASSYEGDSHTGELFF. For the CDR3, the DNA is TGTGCCAGCAGCTATGAAGGGGACAGTCACACCGGGGAGCTGTTTTTT.

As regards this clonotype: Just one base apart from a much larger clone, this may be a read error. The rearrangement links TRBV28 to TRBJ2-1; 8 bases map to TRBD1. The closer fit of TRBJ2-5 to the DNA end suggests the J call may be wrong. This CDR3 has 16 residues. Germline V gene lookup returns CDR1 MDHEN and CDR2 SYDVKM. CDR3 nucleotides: TGTGCCAGCACCCCCGAGGCAGGGGGCCCGGAAGAGACCCAGTACTTC. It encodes CASTPEAGGPEETQYF.

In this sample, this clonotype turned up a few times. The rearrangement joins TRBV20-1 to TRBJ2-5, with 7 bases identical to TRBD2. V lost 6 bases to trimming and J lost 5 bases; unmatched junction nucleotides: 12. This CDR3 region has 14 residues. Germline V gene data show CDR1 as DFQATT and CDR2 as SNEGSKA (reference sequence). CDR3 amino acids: CSAVLPGGMETQYF. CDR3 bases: TGCAGTGCCGTGCTCCCGGGAGGAATGGAGACCCAGTACTTC.

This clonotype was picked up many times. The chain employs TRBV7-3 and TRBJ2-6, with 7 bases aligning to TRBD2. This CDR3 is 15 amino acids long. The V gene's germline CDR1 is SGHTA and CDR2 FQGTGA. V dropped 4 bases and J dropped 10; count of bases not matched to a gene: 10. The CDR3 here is CASSSPTGGRNVLTF. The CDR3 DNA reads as TGTGCCAGCAGCTCCCCCACGGGAGGAAGAAACGTCCTGACTTTC.

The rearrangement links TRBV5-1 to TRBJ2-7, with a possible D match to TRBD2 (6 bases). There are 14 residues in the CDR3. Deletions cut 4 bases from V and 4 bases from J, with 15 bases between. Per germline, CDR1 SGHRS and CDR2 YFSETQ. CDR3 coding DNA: TGCGCCAGCAGCCAAGCCCCGAGCGGGTACGAGCAGTACTTC. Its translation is CASSQAPSGYEQYF.

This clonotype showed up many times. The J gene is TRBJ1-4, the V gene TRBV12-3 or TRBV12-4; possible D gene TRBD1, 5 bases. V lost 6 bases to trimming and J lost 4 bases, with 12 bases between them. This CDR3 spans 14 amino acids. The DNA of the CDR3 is TGTGCCAGCAGCAGGGACGGTAATAATGAAAAACTGTTTTTT. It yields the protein CASSRDGNNEKLFF.

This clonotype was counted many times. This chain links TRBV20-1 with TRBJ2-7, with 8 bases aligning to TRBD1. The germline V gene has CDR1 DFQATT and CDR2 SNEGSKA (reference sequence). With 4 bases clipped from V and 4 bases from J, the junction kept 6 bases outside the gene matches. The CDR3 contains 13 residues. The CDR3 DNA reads TGCAGTGCTAAGACAGGGGCGATATACGAGCAGTACTTC. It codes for CSAKTGAIYEQYF.

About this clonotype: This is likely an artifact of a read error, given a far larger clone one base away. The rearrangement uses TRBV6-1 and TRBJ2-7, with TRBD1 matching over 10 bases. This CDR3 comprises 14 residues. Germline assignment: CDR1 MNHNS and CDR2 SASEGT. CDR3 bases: TGTGCCAGCAGCTTGACAGGGGGCTCCTACGAGCAGTGCTTC. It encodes CASSLTGGSYEQCF.

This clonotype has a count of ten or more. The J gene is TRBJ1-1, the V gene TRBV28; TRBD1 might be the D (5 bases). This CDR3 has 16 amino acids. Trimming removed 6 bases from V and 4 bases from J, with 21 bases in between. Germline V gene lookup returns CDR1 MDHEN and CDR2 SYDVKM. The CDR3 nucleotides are TGTGCCAGCAGCATCAACTGGGGGTCGCGGATCACTGAAGCTTTCTTT. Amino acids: CASSINWGSRITEAFF.

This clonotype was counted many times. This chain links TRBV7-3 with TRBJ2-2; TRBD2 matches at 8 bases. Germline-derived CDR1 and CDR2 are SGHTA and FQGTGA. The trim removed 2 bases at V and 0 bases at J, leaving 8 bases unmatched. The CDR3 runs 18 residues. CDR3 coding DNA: TGTGCCAGCAGCTTAGGGGCGGGAGGATTCTCGAACACCGGGGAGCTGTTTTTT. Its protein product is CASSLGAGGFSNTGELFF.

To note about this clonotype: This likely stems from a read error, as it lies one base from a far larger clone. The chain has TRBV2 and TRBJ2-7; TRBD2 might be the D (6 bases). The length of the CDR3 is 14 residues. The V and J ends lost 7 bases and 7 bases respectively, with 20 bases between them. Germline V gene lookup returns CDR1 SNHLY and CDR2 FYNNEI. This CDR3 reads CASNSGGRIGEQYF. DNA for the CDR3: TGTGCCAGCAATTCCGGGGGAAGGATTGGTGAGCAGTACTTC.

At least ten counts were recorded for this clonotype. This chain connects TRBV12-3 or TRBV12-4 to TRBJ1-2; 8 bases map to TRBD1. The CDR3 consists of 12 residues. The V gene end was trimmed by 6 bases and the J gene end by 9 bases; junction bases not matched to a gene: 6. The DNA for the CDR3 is TGTGCCAGCAGACCGGACAGGGTTAGCTACACCTTC. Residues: CASRPDRVSYTF.

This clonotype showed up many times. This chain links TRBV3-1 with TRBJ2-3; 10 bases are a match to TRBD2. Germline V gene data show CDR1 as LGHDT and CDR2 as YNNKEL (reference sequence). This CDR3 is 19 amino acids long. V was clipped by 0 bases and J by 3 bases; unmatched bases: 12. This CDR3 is CASSQDIGSGGVETDTQYF. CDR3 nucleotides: TGTGCCAGCAGCCAAGACATCGGCAGCGGGGGGGTGGAAACAGATACGCAGTATTTT.